Detailed here is one TCR beta chain. The antigen is not known. The entry originates in a study of siplizumab effects on memory and regulatory T cells. Study observations and caveats: In the presence of siplizumab, alloreactive sequences traceable to unstimulated CD4+ memory cells were significantly reduced. The diversity of naive T cells seemed greater than that of memory cells, and their alloresponse contribution seemed major. Versus approximately 27% in controls, the mappable alloreactive CD4+ clones averaged roughly 68% Treg-derived with siplizumab.

Assay used: immunoSEQ multiplex PCR; TCRdb lists only in-frame clones, some missing. This table holds approximately 8,600 clones, nearly 70% found once. The CDR3 length is 14 residues. CDR1 SNHLY and CDR2 FYNNEI come from the germline V gene. V lost 8 bases to trimming and J lost 5 bases; unmatched junction nucleotides: 11. This sequence originates from a human donor in good health. The chain links TRBV2 to TRBJ1-1, with 7 bases matching TRBD1. The sample taken for sequencing was effector memory CD8+ T cells sorted from blood. Subset meaning: unstimulated CD8+ effector memory T cells. This CDR3 is CASGDRQGHTEAFF. The CDR3 nucleotides are TGTGCCAGCGGGGATCGACAGGGCCATACTGAAGCTTTCTTT. The whole variable domain, remainder taken from reference TRBV2 and TRBJ1-1, is EPEVTQTPSHQVTQMGQEVILRCVPISNHLYFYWYRQILGQKVEFLVSFYNNEISEKSEIFDDQFSVERPDGSNFTLKIRSTKLEDSAMYFCASGDRQGHTEAFFGQGTRLTVV.